Following are 25 T cell receptor beta chains from one sample sequenced in a study of blood T cells in healthy people across ages. Sample-barcoded 5' priming and a J-beta primer mix drove a second PCR of 7 to 11 cycles. TCRdb ran MiXCR on the 5' RACE reads and lists one entry per CDR3 protein. The sample has roughly 800,000 distinct CDR3 sequences, roughly 25% seen once; the top ten hold under 9.5%. The same data also contributed to another study, on T cells of mothers and their children.

Sample: blood. The receptors were gathered from a boy under 18 in good health.

This clonotype was seen more than once but under ten times. The chain combines TRBV29-1 with TRBJ1-2; D may be TRBD1 (5 bases). Germline V lookup: CDR1 SQVTM, CDR2 ANQGSEA. CDR3 size: 12 residues. V was clipped by 1 base and J by 8 bases, with 11 bases between them. Here the CDR3 DNA reads TGCAGCGTTGAAGGGTGGGGGAGAGGCTACACCTTC. This encodes CSVEGWGRGYTF.

The rearrangement uses TRBV29-1 and TRBJ2-4; a possible D gene is TRBD1 (6 bases). Trimming took off 4 bases at V and 0 bases at J, with 13 bases between the two ends. Germline V gives CDR1 SQVTM, CDR2 ANQGSEA. The CDR3 is made up of 15 amino acids. The CDR3 sequence: CSVVLDSLAKNIQYF. The DNA of the CDR3 is TGCAGCGTTGTGTTGGACAGCTTAGCCAAAAACATTCAGTACTTC.

This clonotype was observed a handful of times. The V and J genes are TRBV11-2 and TRBJ2-7, with TRBD2 matching 8 bases. After removal of 1 base from V and 6 bases from J, the junction contained 5 bases not matched to a gene. Germline V lookup: CDR1 SGHAT, CDR2 FQNNGV. The CDR3 extends over 14 amino acids. The CDR3 loop reads CASSLVGGGSEQYF. The CDR3 nucleotides read TGTGCCAGCAGCTTAGTGGGCGGGGGGTCCGAGCAGTACTTC.

This clonotype has just a few counts. This sequence joins TRBV28 and TRBJ2-1; D gene uncertain. Near its end, the DNA agrees better with TRBJ2-5, so the J call may be wrong. CDR1 MDHEN and CDR2 SYDVKM come from the germline V gene. The CDR3 extends over 14 amino acids. Here the CDR3 reads CASSLQATTETQYF. The CDR3, as DNA: TGTGCCAGCAGTTTACAGGCAACAACAGAGACCCAGTACTTC.

The V and J genes are TRBV7-2 and TRBJ2-5, with a tentative D call TRBD2 (6 bases). Germline loops: CDR1 SGHTA, CDR2 FQGNSA. The CDR3 consists of 14 residues. V lost 2 bases and J lost 5, with 12 bases in between. This chain's CDR3 is CASSLRGSRETQYF. The CDR3 DNA sequence: TGTGCCAGCAGCTTACGGGGGTCTCGGGAGACCCAGTACTTC.

This clonotype was counted between two and nine times. V gene TRBV3-1 combines with J gene TRBJ2-4; unclear D gene. This CDR3 has 13 residues. The germline CDR1 and CDR2 sequences are LGHDT and YNNKEL (reference sequence). The V end was cut by 3 bases, the J end by 5 bases, with 8 bases between. CDR3: CASSQGMQNIQYF. CDR3 bases: TGTGCCAGCAGCCAGGGTATGCAAAACATTCAGTACTTC.

The chain joins TRBV4-2 to TRBJ2-5; TRBD1 is a possible D gene (6 bases). The last part of the DNA fits TRBJ2-1 better; the J call may be wrong. CDR1 is LGHNA, CDR2 YNFKEQ, per germline. The CDR3 consists of 13 residues. The CDR3 coding sequence is TGTGCCAGCAGCCAAGTAACGACAGGAGAGCAGTTCTTC. Its protein is CASSQVTTGEQFF.

This chain joins TRBV4-1 and TRBJ2-1, with 9 bases matching TRBD2. After removal of 3 bases from V and 1 base from J, the junction contained 10 bases not matched to a gene. Germline CDR1 is MGHRA and CDR2 is YSYEKL. This CDR3 has 18 residues. The CDR3 DNA reads TGCGCCAGCAGCCACGGCCTAGCGGGACGTGGGTCCTACAATGAGCAGTTCTTC. Amino acid sequence: CASSHGLAGRGSYNEQFF.

This clonotype was detected a few times. The chain couples TRBV5-1 to TRBJ1-2; 7 bases agree with TRBD1. Looked up from germline, CDR1 is SGHRS and CDR2 is YFSETQ. CDR3 length equals 21 residues. The ends lost 3 bases at V and 3 bases at J; junction bases unmatched: 26. The CDR3 DNA follows: TGCGCCAGCAGCTACGACGCGGGACAGATCACAGGCGGGGGTCGGGACTATGGCTACACCTTC. Translation gives CASSYDAGQITGGGRDYGYTF. Looking up the rest from reference TRBV5-1 and TRBJ1-2 gives the full variable domain: KAGVTQTPRYLIKTRGQQVTLSCSPISGHRSVSWYQQTPGQGLQFLFEYFSETQRNKGNFPGRFSGRQFSNSRSEMNVSTLELGDSALYLCASSYDAGQITGGGRDYGYTFGSGTRLTVV.

In regard to this clonotype: A much larger clone sits a single nucleotide away, making a read error possible. The CDR3 does not end in the conserved phenylalanine or tryptophan, so this is likely a read error. The rearrangement joins TRBV7-7 to TRBJ2-7, with 7 bases identical to TRBD1. The germline gives CDR1 SSHAT, CDR2 FNYEAQ (reference sequence). The CDR3 length is 12 residues. In DNA, the CDR3 is TGTGCTAGCAGCCTAGACAGGGTGGAGCAGTACCTC. Protein product: CASSLDRVEQYL.

V usage is TRBV28 and J usage is TRBJ2-5, with a possible D match to TRBD1 (5 bases). Between the trimmed V and J ends, which lost 5 bases and 3 bases, there was a span of 16 bases. The length of the CDR3 is 15 residues. Germline V CDR1 and CDR2: MDHEN, SYDVKM. The CDR3 loop reads CASSPGDSRKETQYF. For the CDR3, the DNA is TGTGCCAGCAGTCCCGGCGACAGTCGAAAAGAGACCCAGTACTTC.

The chain recombines TRBV27 with TRBJ2-2; the D gene is possibly TRBD2 (5 bases). The germline V gene encodes CDR1 MNHEY and CDR2 SMNVEV (reference sequence). V lost 3 bases and J 2 bases, leaving 10 bases between the germline ends. This CDR3 comprises 15 residues. The CDR3 here is CASSLRVGNTGELFF. The CDR3 DNA sequence: TGTGCCAGCAGTTTGAGGGTGGGAAACACCGGGGAGCTGTTTTTT.

The chain has TRBV9 and TRBJ2-1; 12 bases are shared with TRBD2. Per the germline V gene, CDR1 is SGDLS and CDR2 is YYNGEE. The V and J ends lost 4 bases and 7 bases, in that order; junction bases with no gene match: 9. CDR3 length equals 16 residues. As DNA, the CDR3 is TGTGCCAGCAGCATCTCTAGCGGGGGGGCTAGGAATGAGCAGTTCTTC. It is translated as CASSISSGGARNEQFF. The entire variable domain, with the rest obtained from reference TRBV9 and TRBJ2-1, is as follows: DSGVTQTPKHLITATGQRVTLRCSPRSGDLSVYWYQQSLDQGLQFLIQYYNGEERAKGNILERFSAQQFPDLHSELNLSSLELGDSALYFCASSISSGGARNEQFFGPGTRLTVL.

The V and J genes are TRBV27 and TRBJ1-2; maybe TRBD1 (5 bases). In germline, CDR1 is MNHEY, CDR2 SMNVEV (reference sequence). CDR3 length equals 14 residues. V was cut by 4 bases and J by 4 bases, with 13 bases left in between. CDR3 DNA: TGTGCCAGCAGTTCATCACCAGGGATCTATGGCTACACCTTC. This sequence encodes CASSSSPGIYGYTF.

The chain employs TRBV20-1 and TRBJ1-5, with D perhaps TRBD1 (5 bases). The V end was cut by 5 bases, the J end by 0 bases, with 11 bases between. Germline V gene lookup returns CDR1 DFQATT and CDR2 SNEGSKA (reference sequence). CDR3 size: 14 residues. The CDR3 sequence: CSAPTGNSNQPQHF. CDR3 DNA sequence: TGCAGTGCTCCAACAGGAAATAGCAATCAGCCCCAGCATTTT.

This clonotype was detected a few times. The gene calls are TRBV7-9 and TRBJ2-5; D might be TRBD2 (5 bases). TRBJ2-1 matches the DNA end more closely, so the J call is doubtful. Germline V gene sequence: CDR1 SEHNR, CDR2 FQNEAQ (reference sequence). The CDR3 is 15 amino acids. The CDR3 loop is CASPAGLGLYNEQFF. DNA for the CDR3: TGTGCCAGCCCAGCCGGGCTTGGACTGTACAATGAGCAGTTCTTC.

On this clonotype itself: This may come from a read error, since a much larger clone is one base off. The chain employs TRBV6-5 and TRBJ2-1; no clear D. The DNA end favors TRBJ2-7, so the J call may be wrong. In germline, CDR1 is MNHEY, CDR2 SVGAGI. CDR3 length equals 13 residues. Here the CDR3 reads CASSYSSTYEQYF. The DNA of the CDR3 is TGTGCCAGCAGTTACTCGTCGACCTACGAGCAGTACTTC.

This clonotype was detected only a few times. J is TRBJ1-2 and V is TRBV12-3 or TRBV12-4; D possibly corresponds to TRBD1 (5 bases). With 7 bases removed from V and 5 bases from J, the gap between germline ends came to 14 bases. CDR3 size: 13 residues. The DNA for the CDR3 is TGTGCCAGCACCAATACAGGAACTTATGGCTACACCTTC. This gives the protein CASTNTGTYGYTF.

This clonotype was found a few times. The chain carries TRBV3-1 and TRBJ2-5; 12 bases align to TRBD2. V lost 1 base to trimming and J lost 1 base; unmatched junction nucleotides: 4. CDR3 size: 17 residues. Germline V gene sequence: CDR1 LGHDT, CDR2 YNNKEL (reference sequence). The chain's CDR3 is CASSQGLAGGIQETQYF. The DNA of the CDR3 is TGTGCCAGCAGCCAAGGTCTAGCGGGGGGGATCCAAGAGACCCAGTACTTC.

The V call is TRBV29-1, the J call TRBJ1-4; TRBD1 agrees at 7 bases. The CDR3 totals 12 residues. CDR1 and CDR2 (germline): SQVTM, ANQGSEA. J lost 6 bases, V lost 5 bases, and 3 bases had no gene match. For the CDR3, the DNA is TGCAGCGTTTCGCAGGGGGATGAAAAACTGTTTTTT. This translates into CSVSQGDEKLFF. Full variable domain (remainder filled in from reference TRBV29-1 and TRBJ1-4): SAVISQKPSRDICQRGTSLTIQCQVDSQVTMMFWYRQQPGQSLTLIATANQGSEATYESGFVIDKFPISRPNLTFSTLTVSNMSPEDSSIYLCSVSQGDEKLFFGSGTQLSVL.

This clonotype came up a few times. This rearrangement joins TRBV5-4 to TRBJ2-3; no clear D gene. Trimming removed 0 bases at V and 4 bases at J, with 6 bases between. CDR3 size: 13 residues. The V gene's germline CDR1 is SGHNT and CDR2 YYREEE (reference sequence). CDR3 nucleotide sequence: TGTGCCAGCAGCTTGGGGGCATCAGATACGCAGTATTTT. This sequence encodes CASSLGASDTQYF.

In its sample, this clonotype was seen a few times. The J gene is TRBJ2-7, the V gene TRBV7-9; TRBD2 matches at 12 bases. Germline CDR1 SEHNR, CDR2 FQNEAQ (reference sequence). CDR3 length equals 17 residues. Unmatched junction bases numbered 8, after V lost 5 bases and J lost 0 bases. CDR3 in DNA: TGTGCCAGCAGCACACGACTAGCGGGGGTTAGCTCCTACGAGCAGTACTTC. It is translated as CASSTRLAGVSSYEQYF.

The genes are TRBV29-1 and TRBJ2-1; TRBD1 matches at 7 bases. V was pared by 3 bases and J by 6 bases, with 17 bases of the junction left unmatched. The CDR3 loop spans 17 amino acids. The V gene's germline CDR1 is SQVTM and CDR2 ANQGSEA. DNA of the CDR3: TGCAGCGTTGATGGGGACAGCGAAGAAACCTACCCCAATGAGCAGTTCTTC. This sequence encodes CSVDGDSEETYPNEQFF.

This clonotype was observed a few times. This sequence joins TRBV6-6 and TRBJ1-3, with D unclear. Per germline, CDR1 MNHNY and CDR2 SVGAGI (reference sequence). CDR3 length: 12 amino acids. The V gene lost 8 bases and the J gene lost 4 bases, with 9 bases spanning the gap. The CDR3 loop is CASSSQGNTIYF. As DNA, the CDR3 is TGTGCCAGCTCTTCGCAAGGAAACACCATATATTTT.

Here the CDR3 reads CAIGTNTEAFF. The CDR3 coding sequence is TGTGCCATTGGCACGAACACTGAAGCTTTCTTT. This rearrangement joins TRBV10-3 to TRBJ1-1, with D unresolved. V lost 9 bases to trimming and J lost 1 base, with 6 bases between them. Germline V lookup: CDR1 ENHRY, CDR2 SYGVKD. CDR3 length: 11 amino acids.